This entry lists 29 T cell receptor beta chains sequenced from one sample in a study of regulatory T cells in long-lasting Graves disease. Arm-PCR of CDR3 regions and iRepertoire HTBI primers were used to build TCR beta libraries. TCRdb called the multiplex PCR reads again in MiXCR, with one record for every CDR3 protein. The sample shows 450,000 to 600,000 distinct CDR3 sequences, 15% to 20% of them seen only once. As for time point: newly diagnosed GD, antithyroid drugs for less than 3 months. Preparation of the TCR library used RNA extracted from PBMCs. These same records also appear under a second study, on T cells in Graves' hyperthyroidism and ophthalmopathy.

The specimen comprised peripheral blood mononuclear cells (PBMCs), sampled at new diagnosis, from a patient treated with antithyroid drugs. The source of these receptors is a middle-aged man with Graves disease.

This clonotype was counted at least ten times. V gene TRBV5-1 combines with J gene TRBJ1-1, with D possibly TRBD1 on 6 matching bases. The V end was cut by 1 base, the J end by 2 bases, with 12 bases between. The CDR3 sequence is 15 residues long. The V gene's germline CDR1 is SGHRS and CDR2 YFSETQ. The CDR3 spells CASSLYGRGNTEAFF. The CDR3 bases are TGCGCCAGCAGCTTGTACGGCAGGGGCAACACTGAAGCTTTCTTT.

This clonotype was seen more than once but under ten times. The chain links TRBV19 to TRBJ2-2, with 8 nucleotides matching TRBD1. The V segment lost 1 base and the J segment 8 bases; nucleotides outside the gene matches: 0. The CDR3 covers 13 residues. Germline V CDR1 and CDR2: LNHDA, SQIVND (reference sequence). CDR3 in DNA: TGTGCCAGTAGTATAGGGGACAGGGGGGAGCTGTTTTTT. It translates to CASSIGDRGELFF.

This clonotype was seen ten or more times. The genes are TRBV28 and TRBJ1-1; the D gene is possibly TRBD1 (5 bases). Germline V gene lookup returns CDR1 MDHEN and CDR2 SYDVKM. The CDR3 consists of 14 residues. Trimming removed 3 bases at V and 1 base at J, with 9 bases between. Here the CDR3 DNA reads TGTGCCAGCAGTTTGGGGACCAAGAACACTGAAGCTTTCTTT. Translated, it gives CASSLGTKNTEAFF.

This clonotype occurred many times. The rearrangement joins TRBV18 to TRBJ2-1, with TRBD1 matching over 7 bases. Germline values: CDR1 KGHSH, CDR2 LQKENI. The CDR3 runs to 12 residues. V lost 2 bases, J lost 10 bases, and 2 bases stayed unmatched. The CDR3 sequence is CASSPDRVEQFF. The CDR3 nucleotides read TGTGCCAGCTCACCAGACAGGGTCGAGCAGTTCTTC.

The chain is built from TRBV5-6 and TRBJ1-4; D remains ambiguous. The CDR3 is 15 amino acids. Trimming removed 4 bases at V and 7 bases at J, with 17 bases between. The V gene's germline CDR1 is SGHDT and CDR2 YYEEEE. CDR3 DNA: TGTGCCAGCAGCCGAGAGAAGGGATTAGGTGAAAAACTGTTTTTT. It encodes CASSREKGLGEKLFF.

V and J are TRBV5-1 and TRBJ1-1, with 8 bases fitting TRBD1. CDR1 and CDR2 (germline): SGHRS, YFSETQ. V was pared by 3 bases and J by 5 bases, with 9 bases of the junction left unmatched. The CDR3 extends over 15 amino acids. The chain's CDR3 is CASSWEDRVRTEAFF. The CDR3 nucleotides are TGCGCCAGCAGCTGGGAGGACAGGGTTAGAACTGAAGCTTTCTTT.

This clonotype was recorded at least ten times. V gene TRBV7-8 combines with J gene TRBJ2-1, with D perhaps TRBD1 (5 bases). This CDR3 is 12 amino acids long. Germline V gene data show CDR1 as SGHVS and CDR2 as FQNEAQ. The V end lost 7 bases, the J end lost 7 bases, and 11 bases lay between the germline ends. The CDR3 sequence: CASNLSGNEQFF. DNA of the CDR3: TGTGCCAGCAACCTCTCAGGGAATGAGCAGTTCTTC.

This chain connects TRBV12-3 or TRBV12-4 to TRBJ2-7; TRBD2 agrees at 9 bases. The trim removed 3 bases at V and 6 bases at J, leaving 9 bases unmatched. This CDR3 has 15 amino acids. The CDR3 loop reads CASSLGGGRAGEQYF. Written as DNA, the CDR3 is TGTGCCAGCAGTTTGGGGGGCGGGAGGGCCGGCGAGCAGTACTTC.

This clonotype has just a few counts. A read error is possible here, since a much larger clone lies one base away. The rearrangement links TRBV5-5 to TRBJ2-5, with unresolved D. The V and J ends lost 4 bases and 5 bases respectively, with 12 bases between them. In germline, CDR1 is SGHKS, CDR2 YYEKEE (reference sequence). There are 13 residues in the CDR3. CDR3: CASSADRTETQYF. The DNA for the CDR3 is TGTGCCAGCAGCGCGGATCGCACCGAGACCCAGTACTTC. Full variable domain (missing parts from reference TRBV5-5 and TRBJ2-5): DAGVTQSPTHLIKTRGQQVTLRCSPISGHKSVSWYQQVLGQGPQFIFQYYEKEERGRGNFPDRFSARQFPNYSSELNVNALLLGDSALYLCASSADRTETQYFGPGTRLLVL.

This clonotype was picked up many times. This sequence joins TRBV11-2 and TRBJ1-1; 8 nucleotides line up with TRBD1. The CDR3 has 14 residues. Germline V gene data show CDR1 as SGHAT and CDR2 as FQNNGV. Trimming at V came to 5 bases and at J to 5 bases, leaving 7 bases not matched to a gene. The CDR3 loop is CASSPTGQATEAFF. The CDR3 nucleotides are TGTGCCAGCAGCCCAACGGGACAGGCTACTGAAGCTTTCTTT.

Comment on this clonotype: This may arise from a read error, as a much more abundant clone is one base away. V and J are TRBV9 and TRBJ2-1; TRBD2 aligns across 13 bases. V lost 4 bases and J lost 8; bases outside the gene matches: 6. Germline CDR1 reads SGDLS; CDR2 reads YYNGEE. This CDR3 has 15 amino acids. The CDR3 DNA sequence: TGTGCCAGCAGCCCCCGGACTAGCGGGAGCTATGAGCAGTTCTTC. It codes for CASSPRTSGSYEQFF.

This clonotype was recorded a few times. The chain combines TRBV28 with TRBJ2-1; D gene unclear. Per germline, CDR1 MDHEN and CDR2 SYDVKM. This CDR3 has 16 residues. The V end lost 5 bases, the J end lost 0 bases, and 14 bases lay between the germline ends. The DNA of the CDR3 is TGTGCCAGCAGTACCCCTGCGGTGAGCTCCTACAATGAGCAGTTCTTC. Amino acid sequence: CASSTPAVSSYNEQFF.

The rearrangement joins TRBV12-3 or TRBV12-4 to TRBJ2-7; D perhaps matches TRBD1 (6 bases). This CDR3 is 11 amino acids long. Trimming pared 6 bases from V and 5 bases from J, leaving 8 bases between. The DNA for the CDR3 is TGTGCCAGCAGACAGGGTCACGAGCAGTACTTC. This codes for CASRQGHEQYF.

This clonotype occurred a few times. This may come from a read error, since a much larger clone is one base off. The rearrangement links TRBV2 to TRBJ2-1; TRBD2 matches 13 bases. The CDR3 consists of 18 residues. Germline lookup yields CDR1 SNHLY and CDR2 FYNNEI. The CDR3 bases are TGTGCCAGCAGGGTCGGACTAGCGGGAGCAAGCCCATACAATGAGCAGTCCTTC. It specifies CASRVGLAGASPYNEQSF.

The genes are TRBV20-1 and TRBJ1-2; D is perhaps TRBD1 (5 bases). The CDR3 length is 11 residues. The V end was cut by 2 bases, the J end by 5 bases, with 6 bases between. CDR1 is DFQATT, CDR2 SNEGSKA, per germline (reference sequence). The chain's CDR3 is CSARQGYGYTF. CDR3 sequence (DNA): TGCAGTGCTAGACAGGGATATGGCTACACCTTC.

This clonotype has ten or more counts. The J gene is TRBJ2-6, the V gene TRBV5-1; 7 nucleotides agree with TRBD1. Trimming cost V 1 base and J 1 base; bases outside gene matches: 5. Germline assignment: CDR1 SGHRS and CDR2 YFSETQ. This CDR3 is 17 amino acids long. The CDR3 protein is CASSLTGVTSGANVLTF. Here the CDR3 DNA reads TGCGCCAGCAGCTTGACAGGGGTCACTTCTGGGGCCAACGTCCTGACTTTC.

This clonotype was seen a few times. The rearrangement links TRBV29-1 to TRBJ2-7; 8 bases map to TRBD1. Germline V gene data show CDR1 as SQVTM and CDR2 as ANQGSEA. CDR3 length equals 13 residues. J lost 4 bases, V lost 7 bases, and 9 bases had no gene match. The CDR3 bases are TGCAGCGCTGGGGACAGGTCCCTGTACGAGCAGTACTTC. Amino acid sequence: CSAGDRSLYEQYF.

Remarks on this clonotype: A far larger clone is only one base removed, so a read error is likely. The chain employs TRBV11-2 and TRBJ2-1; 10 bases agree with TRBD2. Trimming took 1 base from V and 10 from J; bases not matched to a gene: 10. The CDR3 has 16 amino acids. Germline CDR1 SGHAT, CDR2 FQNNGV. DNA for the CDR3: TGTGCCAGCAGCTTAGGGCCTAGCGGGAGAGTTGACGAGCAGTTCTTC. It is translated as CASSLGPSGRVDEQFF.

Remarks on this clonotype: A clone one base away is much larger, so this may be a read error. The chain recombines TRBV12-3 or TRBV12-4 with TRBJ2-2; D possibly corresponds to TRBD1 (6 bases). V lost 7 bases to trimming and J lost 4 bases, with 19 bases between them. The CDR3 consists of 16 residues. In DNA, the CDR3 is TGTGCCAGCACCCGCCAGGGGACGGACAGCACCGGGGAGCTGTTTTTT. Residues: CASTRQGTDSTGELFF.

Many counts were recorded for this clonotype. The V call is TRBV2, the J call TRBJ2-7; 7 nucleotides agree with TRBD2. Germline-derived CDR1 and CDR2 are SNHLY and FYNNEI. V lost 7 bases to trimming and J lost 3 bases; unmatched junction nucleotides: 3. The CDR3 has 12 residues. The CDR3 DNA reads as TGTGCCAGCAAAACGGGGGGCTACGAGCAGTACTTC. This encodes CASKTGGYEQYF.

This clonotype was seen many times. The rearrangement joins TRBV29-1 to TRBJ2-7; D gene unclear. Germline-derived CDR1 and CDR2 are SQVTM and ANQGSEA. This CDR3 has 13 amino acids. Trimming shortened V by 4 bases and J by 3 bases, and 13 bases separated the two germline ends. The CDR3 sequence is CSVAEDTHYEQYF. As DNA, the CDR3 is TGCAGCGTTGCCGAAGACACCCACTACGAGCAGTACTTC.

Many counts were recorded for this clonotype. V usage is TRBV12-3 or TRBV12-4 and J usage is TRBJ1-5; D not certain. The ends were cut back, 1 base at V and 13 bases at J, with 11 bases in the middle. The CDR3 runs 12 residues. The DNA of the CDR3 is TGTGCCAGCAGTTTAGGACCGGTACTTCAGCATTTT. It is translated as CASSLGPVLQHF.

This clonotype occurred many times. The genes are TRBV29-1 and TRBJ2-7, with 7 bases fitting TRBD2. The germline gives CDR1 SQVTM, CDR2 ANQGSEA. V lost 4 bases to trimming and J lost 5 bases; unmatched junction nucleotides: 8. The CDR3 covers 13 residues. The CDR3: CSVVPGRYDEQYF. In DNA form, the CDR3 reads TGCAGCGTTGTGCCCGGGAGGTACGACGAGCAGTACTTC.

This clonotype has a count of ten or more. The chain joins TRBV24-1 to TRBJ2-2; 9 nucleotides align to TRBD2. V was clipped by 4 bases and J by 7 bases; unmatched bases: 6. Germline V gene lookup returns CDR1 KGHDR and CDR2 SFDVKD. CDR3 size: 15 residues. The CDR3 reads CATSDSGRPFGELFF. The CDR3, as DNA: TGTGCCACCAGTGACAGCGGGAGGCCCTTCGGGGAGCTGTTTTTT.

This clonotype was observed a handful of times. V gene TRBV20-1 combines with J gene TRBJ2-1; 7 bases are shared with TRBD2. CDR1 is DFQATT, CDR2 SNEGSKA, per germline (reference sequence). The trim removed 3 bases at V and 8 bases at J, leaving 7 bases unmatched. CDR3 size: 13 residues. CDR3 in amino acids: CSASQDGRYEQFF. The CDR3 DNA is TGCAGTGCTAGTCAAGACGGGAGGTATGAGCAGTTCTTC.

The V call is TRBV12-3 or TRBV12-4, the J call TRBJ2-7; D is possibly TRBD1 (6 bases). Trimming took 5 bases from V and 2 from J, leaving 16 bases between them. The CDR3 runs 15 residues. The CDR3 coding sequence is TGTGCCAGCAGTCCTTCGAACAGGGCCACCTACGAGCAGTACTTC. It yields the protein CASSPSNRATYEQYF.

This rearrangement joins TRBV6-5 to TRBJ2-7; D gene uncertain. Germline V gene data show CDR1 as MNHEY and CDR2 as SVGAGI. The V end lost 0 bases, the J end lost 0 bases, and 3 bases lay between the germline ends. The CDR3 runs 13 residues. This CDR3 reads CASSYSHSYEQYF. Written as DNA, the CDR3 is TGTGCCAGCAGTTACTCCCACTCCTACGAGCAGTACTTC.

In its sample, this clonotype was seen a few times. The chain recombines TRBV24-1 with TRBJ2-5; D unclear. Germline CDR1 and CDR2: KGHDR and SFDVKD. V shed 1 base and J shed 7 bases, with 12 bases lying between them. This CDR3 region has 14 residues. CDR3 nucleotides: TGTGCCACCAGTGATTTAGGAGACGGGCGGACCCAGTACTTC. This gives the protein CATSDLGDGRTQYF.

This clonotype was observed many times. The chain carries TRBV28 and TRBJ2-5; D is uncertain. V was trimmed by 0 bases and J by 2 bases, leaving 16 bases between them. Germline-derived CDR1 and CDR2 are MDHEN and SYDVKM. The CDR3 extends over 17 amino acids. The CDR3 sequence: CASSLWPGKSQQETQYF. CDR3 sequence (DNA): TGTGCCAGCAGTTTATGGCCCGGAAAAAGTCAGCAAGAGACCCAGTACTTC.